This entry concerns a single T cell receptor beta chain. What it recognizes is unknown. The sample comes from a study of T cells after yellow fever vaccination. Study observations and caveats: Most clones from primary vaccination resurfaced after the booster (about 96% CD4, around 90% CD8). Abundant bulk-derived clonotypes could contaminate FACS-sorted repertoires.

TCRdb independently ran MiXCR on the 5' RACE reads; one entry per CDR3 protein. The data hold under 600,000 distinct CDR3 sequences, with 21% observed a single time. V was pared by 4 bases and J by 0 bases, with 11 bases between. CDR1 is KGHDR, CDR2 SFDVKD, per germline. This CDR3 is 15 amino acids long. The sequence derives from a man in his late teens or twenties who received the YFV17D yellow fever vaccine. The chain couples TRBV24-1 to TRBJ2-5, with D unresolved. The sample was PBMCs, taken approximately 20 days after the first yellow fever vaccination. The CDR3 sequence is CATSDPRGHQETQYF. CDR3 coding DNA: TGTGCCACCAGTGACCCCCGAGGACACCAAGAGACCCAGTACTTC.